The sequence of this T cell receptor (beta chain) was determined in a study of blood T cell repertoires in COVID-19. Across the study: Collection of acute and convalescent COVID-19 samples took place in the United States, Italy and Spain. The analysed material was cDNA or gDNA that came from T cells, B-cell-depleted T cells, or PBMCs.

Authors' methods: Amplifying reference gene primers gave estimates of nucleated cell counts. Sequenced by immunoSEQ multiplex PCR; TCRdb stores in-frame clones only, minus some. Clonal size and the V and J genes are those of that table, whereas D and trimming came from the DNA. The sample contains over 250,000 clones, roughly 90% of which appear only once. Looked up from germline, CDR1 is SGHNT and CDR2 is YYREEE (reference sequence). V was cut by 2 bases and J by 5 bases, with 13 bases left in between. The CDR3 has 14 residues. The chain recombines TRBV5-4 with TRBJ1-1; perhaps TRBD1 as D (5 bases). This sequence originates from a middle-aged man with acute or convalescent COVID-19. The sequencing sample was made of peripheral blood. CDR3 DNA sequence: TGTGCCAGCAGCTTCGGACAAAGGGTGACTGAAGCTTTCTTT. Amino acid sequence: CASSFGQRVTEAFF. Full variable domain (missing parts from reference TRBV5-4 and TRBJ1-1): ETGVTQSPTHLIKTRGQQVTLRCSSQSGHNTVSWYQQALGQGPQFIFQYYREEENGRGNFPPRFSGLQFPNYSSELNVNALELDDSALYLCASSFGQRVTEAFFGQGTRLTVV.